Sequencing of this T cell receptor beta chain was carried out in a study of T cell responses to AZD1222 COVID-19 vaccine. Libraries were prepared by immunoSEQ multiplex PCR; TCRdb keeps only in-frame clonotypes and omits some of them. The repertoire has about 160,000 clones, 75% to 95% of them found once; the top ten carry approximately 4.8%. This CDR3 spans 15 amino acids. Trimming removed 0 bases from V and 1 base from J; junction bases left unmatched: 2. CDR1 is SGHRS, CDR2 YFSETQ, per germline. The chain combines TRBV5-1 with TRBJ1-1; 8 bases line up with TRBD1. The material sequenced was peripheral blood, taken on day 0 of AZD1222 vaccination. The TCR sequence derives from an adult in good health. The CDR3 sequence is CASSLEGTGNTEAFF. As DNA, the CDR3 is TGCGCCAGCAGCTTGGAAGGGACAGGGAACACTGAAGCTTTCTTT.